This T cell receptor beta chain was observed in a study of T cells after yellow fever vaccination. Whole-study findings and limits: When the response was secondary, it was weaker but reached its peak faster, day 5 versus 15.

Trimming removed 8 bases from V and 1 base from J; junction bases left unmatched: 8. Looked up from germline, CDR1 is MNHNS and CDR2 is SASEGT. The CDR3 is 15 amino acids. TCRdb re-called the 5' RACE reads through MiXCR, storing one row per CDR3 protein. The sample yields roughly 500,000 distinct CDR3 sequences, over 15% seen once. Concerning this clonotype itself: Antigen: not known.

The chain is built from TRBV6-1 and TRBJ2-7; 10 nucleotides agree with TRBD2. The sequencing here drew on PBMCs, taken 15 days after the yellow fever booster vaccination. This sequence was found in a man aged 25-45 years who received the YFV17D yellow fever vaccine. The CDR3, as DNA: TGTGCCAGCGCTGGCGAGCGGGAGGGGTCCTACGAGCAGTACTTC. It is translated as CASAGEREGSYEQYF.